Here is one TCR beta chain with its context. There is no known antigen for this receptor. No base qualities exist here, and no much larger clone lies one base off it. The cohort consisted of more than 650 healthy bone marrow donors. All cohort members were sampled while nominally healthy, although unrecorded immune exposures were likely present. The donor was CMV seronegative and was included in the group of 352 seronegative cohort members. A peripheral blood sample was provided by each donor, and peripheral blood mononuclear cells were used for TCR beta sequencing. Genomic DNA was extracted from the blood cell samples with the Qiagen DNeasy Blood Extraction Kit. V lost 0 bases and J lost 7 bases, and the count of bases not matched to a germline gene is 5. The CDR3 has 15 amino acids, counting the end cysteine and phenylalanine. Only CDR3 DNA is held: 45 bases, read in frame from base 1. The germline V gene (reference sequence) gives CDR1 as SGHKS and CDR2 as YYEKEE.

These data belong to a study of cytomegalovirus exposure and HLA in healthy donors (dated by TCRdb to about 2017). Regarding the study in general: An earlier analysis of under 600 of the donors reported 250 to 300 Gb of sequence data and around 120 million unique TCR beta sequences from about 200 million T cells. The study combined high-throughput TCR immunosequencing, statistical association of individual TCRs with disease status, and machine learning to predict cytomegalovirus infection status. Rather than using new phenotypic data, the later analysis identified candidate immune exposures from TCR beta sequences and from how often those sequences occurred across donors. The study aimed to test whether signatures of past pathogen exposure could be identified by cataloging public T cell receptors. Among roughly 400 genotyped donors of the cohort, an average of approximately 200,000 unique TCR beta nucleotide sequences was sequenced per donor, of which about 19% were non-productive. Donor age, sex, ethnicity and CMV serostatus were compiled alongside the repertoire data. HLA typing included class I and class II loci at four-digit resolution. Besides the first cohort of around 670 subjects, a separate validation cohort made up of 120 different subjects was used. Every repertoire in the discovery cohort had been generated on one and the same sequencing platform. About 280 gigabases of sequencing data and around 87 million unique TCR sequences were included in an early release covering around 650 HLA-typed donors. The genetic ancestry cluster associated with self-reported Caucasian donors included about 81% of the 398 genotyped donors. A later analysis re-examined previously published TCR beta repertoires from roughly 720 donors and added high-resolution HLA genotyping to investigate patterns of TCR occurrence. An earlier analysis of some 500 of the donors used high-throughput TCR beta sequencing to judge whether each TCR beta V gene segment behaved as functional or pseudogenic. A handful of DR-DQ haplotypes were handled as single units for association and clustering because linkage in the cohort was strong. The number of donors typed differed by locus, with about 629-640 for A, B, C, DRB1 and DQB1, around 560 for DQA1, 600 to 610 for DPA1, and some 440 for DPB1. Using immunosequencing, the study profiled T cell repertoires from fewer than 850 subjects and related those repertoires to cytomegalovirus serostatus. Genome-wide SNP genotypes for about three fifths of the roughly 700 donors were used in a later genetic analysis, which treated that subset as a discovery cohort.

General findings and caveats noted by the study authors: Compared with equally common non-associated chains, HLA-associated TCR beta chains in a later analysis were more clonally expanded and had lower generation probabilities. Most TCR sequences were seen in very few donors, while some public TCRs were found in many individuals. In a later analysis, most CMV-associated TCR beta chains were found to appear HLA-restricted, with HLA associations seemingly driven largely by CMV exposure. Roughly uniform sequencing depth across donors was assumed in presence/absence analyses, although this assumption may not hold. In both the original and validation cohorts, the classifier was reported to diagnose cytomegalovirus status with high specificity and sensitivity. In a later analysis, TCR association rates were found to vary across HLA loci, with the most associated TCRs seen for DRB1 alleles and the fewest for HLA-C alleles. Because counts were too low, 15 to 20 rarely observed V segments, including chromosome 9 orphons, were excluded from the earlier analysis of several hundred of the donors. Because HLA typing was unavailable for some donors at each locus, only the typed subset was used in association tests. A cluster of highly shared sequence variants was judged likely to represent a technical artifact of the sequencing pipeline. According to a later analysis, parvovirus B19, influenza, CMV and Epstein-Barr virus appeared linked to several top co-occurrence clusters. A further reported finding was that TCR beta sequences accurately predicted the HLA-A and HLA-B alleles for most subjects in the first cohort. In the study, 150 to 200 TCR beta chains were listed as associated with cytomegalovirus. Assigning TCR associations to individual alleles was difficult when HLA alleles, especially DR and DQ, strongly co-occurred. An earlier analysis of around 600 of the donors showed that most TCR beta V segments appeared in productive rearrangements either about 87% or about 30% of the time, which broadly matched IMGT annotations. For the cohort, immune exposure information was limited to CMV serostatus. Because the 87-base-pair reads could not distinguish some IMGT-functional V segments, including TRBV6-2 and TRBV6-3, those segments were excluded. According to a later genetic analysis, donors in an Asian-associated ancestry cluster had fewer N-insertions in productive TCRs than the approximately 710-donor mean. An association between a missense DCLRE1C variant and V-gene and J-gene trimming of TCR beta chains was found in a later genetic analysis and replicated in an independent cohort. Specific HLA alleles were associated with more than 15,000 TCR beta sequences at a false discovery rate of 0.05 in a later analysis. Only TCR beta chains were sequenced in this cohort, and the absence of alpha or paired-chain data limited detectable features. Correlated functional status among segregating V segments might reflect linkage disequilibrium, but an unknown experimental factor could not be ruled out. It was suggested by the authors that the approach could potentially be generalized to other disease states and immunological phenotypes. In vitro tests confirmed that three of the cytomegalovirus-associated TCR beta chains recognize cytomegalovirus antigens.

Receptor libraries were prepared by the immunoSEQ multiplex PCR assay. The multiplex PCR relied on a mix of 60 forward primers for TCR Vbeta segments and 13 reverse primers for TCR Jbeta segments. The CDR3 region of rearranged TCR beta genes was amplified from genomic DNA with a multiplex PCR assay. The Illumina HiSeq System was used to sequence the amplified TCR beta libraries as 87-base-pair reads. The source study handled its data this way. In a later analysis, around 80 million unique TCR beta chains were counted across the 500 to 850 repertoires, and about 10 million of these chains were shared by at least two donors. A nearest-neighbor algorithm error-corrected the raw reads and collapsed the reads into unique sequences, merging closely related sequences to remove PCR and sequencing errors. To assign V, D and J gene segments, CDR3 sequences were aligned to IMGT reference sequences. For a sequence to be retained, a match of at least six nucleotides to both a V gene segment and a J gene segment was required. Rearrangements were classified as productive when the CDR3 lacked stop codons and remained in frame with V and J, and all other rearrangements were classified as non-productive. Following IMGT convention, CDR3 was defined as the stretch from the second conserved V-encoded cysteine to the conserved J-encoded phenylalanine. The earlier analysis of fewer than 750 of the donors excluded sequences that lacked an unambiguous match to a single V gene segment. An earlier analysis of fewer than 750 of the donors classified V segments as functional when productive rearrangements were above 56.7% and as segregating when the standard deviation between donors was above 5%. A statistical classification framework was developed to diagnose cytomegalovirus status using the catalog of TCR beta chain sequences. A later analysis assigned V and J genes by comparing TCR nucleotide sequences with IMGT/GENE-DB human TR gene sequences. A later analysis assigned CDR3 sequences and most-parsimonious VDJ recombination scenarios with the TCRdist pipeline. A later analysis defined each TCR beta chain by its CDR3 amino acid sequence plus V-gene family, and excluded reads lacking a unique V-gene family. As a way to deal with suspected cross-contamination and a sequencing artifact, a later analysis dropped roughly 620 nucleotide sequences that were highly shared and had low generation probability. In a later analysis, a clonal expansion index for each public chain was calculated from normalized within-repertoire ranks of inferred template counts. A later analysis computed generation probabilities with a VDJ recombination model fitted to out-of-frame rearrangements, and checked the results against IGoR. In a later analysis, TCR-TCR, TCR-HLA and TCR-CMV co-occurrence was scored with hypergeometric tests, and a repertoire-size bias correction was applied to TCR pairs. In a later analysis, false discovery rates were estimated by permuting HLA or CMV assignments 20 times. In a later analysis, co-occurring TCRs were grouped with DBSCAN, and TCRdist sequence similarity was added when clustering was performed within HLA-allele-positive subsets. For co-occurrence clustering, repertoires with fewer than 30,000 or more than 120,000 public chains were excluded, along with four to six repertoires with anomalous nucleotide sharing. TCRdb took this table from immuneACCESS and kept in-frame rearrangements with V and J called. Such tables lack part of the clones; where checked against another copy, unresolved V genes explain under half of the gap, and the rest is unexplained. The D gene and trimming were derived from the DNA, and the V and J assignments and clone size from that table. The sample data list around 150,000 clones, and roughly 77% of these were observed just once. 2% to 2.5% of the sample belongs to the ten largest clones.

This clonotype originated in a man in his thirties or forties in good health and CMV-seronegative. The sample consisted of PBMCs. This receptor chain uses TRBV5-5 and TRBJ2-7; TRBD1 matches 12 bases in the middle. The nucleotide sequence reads TGTGCCAGCAGCTTGGAGGGACAGGGGGCTCGAGAGCAGTACTTC. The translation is CASSLEGQGAREQYF.